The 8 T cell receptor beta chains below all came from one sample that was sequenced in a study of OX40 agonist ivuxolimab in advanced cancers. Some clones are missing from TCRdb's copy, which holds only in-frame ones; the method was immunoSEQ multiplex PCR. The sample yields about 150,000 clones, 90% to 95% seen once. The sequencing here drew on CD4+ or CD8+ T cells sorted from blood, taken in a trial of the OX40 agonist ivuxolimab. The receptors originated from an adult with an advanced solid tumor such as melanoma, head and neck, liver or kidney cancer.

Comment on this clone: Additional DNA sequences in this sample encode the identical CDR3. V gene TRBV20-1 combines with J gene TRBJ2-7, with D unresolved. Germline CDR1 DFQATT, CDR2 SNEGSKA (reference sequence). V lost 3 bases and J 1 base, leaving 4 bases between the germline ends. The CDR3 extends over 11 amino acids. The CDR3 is CSASGSYEQYF. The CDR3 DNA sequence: TGCAGTGCTAGTGGATCCTACGAGCAGTACTTC.

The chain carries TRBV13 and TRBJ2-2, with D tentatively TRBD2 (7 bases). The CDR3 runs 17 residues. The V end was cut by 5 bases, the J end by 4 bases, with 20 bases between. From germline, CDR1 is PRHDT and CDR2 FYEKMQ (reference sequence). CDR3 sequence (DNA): TGTGCCAGCAGCCCCTGGGGCGGGGGCTCCTCCACCGGGGAGCTGTTTTTT. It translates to CASSPWGGGSSTGELFF.

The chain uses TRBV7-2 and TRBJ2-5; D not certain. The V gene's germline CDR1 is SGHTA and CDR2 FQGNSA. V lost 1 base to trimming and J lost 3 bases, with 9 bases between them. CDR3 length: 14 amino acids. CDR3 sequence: CASSLVFTEETQYF. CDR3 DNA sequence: TGTGCCAGCAGCTTAGTATTTACAGAAGAGACCCAGTACTTC.

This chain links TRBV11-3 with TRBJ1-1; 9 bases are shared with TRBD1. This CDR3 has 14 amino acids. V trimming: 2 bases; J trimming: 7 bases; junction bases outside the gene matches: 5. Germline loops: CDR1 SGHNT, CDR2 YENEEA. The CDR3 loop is CASSLNGGQGEAFF. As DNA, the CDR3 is TGTGCCAGCAGCTTAAATGGGGGACAGGGTGAAGCTTTCTTT.

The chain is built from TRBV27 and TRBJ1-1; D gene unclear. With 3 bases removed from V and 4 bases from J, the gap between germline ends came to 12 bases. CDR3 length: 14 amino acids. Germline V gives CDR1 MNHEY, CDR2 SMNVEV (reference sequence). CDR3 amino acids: CASSFRGSGTEAFF. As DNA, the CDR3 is TGTGCCAGCAGTTTCCGGGGTTCGGGCACTGAAGCTTTCTTT.

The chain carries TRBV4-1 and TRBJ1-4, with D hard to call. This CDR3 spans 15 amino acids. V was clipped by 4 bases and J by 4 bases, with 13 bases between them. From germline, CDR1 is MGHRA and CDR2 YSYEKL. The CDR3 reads CASSPRREVNEKLFF. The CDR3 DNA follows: TGCGCCAGCAGCCCCCGACGGGAGGTTAATGAAAAACTGTTTTTT.

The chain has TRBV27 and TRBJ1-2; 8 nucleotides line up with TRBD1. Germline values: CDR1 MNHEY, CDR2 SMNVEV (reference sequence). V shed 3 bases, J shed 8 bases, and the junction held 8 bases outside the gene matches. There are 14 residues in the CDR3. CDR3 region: CASSFGTGRTGYTF. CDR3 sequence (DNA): TGTGCCAGCAGTTTTGGGACAGGTCGAACGGGCTACACCTTC.

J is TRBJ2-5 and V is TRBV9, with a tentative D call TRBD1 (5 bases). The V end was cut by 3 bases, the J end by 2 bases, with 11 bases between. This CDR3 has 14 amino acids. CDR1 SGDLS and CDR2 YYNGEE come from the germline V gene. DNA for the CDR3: TGTGCCAGCAGCGCTCAGGGTAATCAAGAGACCCAGTACTTC. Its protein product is CASSAQGNQETQYF.